This T cell receptor beta chain appears in the sequencing data of a study of neurological immune-mediated disorders. Study results and limitations: HTLV-1-associated myelopathy displayed the greatest TCR clonal expansion, and multiple sclerosis exhibited the smallest, lower than that of healthy controls.

cDNA synthesis was performed by 5'RACE with 10-nucleotide random UMIs. TCRdb reprocessed the 5' RACE reads via MiXCR and lists one record per CDR3 protein. The sample shows roughly 98,000 distinct CDR3 sequences, less than 15% of them seen only once. The sample's time point: longitudinal time-point 2. This clonotype was observed at least ten times. The antigen remains undetermined. Sequencing was performed on PBMCs. The clonotype was recovered from a female donor with HTLV-1-associated myelopathy (HAM/TSP).

CDR3 nucleotides: TGTGCCAGCAGTGGGGAAGCAACTAATGAAAAACTGTTTTTT. As protein: CASSGEATNEKLFF. This chain links TRBV27 with TRBJ1-4; the D is unclear. Trimming took 5 bases from V and 0 from J, leaving 7 bases between them. Germline lookup yields CDR1 MNHEY and CDR2 SMNVEV (reference sequence). This CDR3 spans 14 amino acids.